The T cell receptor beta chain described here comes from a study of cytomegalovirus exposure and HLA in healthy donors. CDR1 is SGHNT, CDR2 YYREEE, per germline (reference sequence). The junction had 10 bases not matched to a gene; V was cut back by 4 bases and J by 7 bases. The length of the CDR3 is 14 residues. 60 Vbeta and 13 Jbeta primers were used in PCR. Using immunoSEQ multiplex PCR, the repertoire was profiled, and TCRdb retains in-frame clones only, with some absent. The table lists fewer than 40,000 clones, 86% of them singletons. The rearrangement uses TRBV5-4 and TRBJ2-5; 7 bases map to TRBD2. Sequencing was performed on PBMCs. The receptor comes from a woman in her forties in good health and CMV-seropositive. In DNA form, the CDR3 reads TGTGCCAGCAGCCTGGGGGGGGAAGTTGCGACCCAGTACTTC. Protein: CASSLGGEVATQYF.